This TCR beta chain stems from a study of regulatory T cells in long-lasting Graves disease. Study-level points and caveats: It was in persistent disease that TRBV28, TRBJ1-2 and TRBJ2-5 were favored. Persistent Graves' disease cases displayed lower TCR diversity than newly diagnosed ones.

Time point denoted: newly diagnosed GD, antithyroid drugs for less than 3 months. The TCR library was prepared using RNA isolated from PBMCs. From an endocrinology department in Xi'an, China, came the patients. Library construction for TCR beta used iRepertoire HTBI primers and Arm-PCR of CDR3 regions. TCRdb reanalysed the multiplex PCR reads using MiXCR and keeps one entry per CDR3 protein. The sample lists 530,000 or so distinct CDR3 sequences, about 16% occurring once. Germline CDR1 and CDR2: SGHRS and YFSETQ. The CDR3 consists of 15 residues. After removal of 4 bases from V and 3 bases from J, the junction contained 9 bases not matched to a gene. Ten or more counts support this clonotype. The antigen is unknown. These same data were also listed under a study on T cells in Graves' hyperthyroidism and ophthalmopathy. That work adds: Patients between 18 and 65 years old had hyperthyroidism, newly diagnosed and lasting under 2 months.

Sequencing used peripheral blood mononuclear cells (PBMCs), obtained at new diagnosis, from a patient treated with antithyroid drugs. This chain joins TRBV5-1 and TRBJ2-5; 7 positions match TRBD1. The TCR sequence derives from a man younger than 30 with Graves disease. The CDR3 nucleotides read TGCGCCAGCAGCAGACAGGGAACAGGTGAAGAGACCCAGTACTTC. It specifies CASSRQGTGEETQYF.